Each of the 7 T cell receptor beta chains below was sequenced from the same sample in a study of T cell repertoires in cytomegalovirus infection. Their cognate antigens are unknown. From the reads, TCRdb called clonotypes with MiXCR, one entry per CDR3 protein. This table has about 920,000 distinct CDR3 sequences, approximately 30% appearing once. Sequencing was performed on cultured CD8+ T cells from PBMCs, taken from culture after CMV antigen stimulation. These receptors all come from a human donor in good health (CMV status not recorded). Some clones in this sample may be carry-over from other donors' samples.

The CDR3 sequence is CASSPDRSERNQPQHF. The CDR3 coding sequence is TGTGCCAGCAGTCCTGACAGGTCTGAGCGCAATCAGCCCCAGCATTTT. The chain employs TRBV6-6 and TRBJ1-5; maybe TRBD1 (6 bases). The V gene lost 5 bases and the J gene lost 2 bases, with 16 bases spanning the gap. CDR1 is MNHNY, CDR2 SVGAGI, per germline (reference sequence). The CDR3 loop spans 16 amino acids.

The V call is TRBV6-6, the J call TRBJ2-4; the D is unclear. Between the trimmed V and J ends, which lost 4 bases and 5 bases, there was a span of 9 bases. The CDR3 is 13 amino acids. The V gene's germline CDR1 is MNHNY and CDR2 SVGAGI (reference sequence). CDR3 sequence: CASSFYQENIQYF. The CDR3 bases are TGTGCCAGCAGTTTCTACCAGGAAAACATTCAGTACTTC.

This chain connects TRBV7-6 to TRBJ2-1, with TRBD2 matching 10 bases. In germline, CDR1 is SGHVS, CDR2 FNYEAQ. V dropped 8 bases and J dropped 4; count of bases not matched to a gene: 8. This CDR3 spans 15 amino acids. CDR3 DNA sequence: TGTGCCAGCCGCGACGATAGCGGGGGGTACAATGAGCAGTTCTTC. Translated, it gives CASRDDSGGYNEQFF.

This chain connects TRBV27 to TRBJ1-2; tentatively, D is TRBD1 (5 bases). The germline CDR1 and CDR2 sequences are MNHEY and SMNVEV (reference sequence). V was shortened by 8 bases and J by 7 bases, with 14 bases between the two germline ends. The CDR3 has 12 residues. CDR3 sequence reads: CASFRGDVGYTF. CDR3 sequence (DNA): TGTGCCAGCTTTAGGGGAGATGTTGGCTACACCTTC.

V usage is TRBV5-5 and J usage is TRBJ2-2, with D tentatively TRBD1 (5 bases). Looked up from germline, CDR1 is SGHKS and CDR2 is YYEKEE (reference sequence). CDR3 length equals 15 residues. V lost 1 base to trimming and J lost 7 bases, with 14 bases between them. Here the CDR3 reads CASSLFQGSDGELFF. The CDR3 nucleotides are TGTGCCAGCAGCTTGTTTCAGGGCTCGGACGGGGAGCTGTTTTTT.

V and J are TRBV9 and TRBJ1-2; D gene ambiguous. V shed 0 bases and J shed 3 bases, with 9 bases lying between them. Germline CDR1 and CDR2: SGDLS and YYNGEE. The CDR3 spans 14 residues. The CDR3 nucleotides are TGTGCCAGCAGCGTAGTCCCGGAGGACTATGGCTACACCTTC. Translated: CASSVVPEDYGYTF.

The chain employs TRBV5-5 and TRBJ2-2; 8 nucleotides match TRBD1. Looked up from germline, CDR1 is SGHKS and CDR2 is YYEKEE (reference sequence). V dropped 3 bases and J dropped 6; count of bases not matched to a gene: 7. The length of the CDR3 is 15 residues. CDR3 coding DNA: TGTGCCAGCAGCTCCGGACAGGGTACGGCCGGGGAGCTGTTTTTT. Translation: CASSSGQGTAGELFF.